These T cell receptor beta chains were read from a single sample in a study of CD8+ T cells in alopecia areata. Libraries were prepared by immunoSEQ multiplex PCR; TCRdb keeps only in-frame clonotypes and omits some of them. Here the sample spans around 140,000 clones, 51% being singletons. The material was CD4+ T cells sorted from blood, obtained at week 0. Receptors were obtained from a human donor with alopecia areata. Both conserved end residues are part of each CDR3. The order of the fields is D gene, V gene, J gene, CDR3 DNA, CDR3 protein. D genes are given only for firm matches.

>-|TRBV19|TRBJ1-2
TGTGCCAGTAGTATAGAGACTTGGAGCTATGGCTACACCTTC
CASSIETWSYGYTF
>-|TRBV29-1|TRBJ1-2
TGCAGCGCCTCGGGGCCGAGCTATGGCTACACCTTC
CSASGPSYGYTF
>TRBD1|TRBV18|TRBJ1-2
TGTGCCAGCTCATCCGGACAGGGCTATGGCTACACCTTC
CASSSGQGYGYTF
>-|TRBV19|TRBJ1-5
TGTGCCAGTAAAACTCTAGCAGGGCCCCAGCATTTT
CASKTLAGPQHF
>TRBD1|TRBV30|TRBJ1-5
TGTGCCTGGAGTCCGGACAGGGGGAATCAGCCCCAGCATTTT
CAWSPDRGNQPQHF
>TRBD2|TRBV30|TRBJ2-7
TGTGCCTGGAGTCTGGGGGAGGGCGCCTACGAGCAGTACTTC
CAWSLGEGAYEQYF
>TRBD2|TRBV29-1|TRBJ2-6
TGCAGCGTTGCCCCGGGAGGACAAGACGTCCTGACTTTC
CSVAPGGQDVLTF
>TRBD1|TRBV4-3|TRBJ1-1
TGCGCCAGCAGCCCTACAGGACAGGCTAACACTGAAGCTTTCTTT
CASSPTGQANTEAFF
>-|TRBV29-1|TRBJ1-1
TGCAGCGCGACACCATCTTGGGAAAACACTGAAGCTTTCTTT
CSATPSWENTEAFF
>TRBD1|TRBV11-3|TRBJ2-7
TGTGCCAGCGCCAAGACAGGGGCGAAAAACGAGCAGTACTTC
CASAKTGAKNEQYF